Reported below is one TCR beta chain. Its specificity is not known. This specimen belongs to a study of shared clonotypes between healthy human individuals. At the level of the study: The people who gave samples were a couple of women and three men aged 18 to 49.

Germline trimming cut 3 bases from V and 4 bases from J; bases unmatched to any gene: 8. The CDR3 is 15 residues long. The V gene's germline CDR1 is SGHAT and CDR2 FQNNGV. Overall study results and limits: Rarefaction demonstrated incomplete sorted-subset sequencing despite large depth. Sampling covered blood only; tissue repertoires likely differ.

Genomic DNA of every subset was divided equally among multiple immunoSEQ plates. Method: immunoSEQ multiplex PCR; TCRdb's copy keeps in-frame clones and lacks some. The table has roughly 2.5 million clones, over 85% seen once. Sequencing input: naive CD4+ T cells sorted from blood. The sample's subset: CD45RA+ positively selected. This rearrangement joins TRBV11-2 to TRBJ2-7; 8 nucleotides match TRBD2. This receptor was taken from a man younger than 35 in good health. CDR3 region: CASSFRLAKSYEQYF. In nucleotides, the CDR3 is TGTGCCAGCAGCTTTAGACTAGCGAAATCATACGAGCAGTACTTC. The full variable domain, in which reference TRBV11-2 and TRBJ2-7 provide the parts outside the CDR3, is EAGVAQSPRYKIIEKRQSVAFWCNPISGHATLYWYQQILGQGPKLLIQFQNNGVVDDSQLPKDRFSAERLKGVDSTLKIQPAKLEDSAVYLCASSFRLAKSYEQYFGPGTRLTVT.